The present TCR beta chain was sequenced within a study of radiation and T cells in renal cell carcinoma. Here immunoSEQ multiplex PCR was the method, and the copy in TCRdb shows in-frame clones only, minus some. The data contain fewer than 200,000 clones, about 88% of them singletons. The V end was cut by 6 bases, the J end by 0 bases, with 9 bases between. Germline-derived CDR1 and CDR2 are LNHDA and SQIVND (reference sequence). This CDR3 comprises 14 residues. The sample's time point: blood 4 weeks post-SBRT, at nephrectomy. Treatment described: 15 Gy SBRT to primary tumor, nephrectomy 4 weeks later.

The clonotype was recovered from a woman aged 45-65 years with renal cell carcinoma. This chain links TRBV19 with TRBJ1-5, with D perhaps TRBD1 (6 bases). Here the sequenced sample was blood, taken from a patient whose treatment included radiotherapy and nephrectomy. DNA of the CDR3: TGTGCCAGTAGGGACAGAAATAGCAATCAGCCCCAGCATTTT. Amino acids: CASRDRNSNQPQHF.